This TCR beta chain was observed in a study of blood T cell repertoires in COVID-19. The overall study: There were acute and convalescent COVID-19 samples, and they came from the United States, Italy and Spain. The cDNA or gDNA used as material had been derived from T cells, B-cell-depleted T cells, or PBMCs.

The CDR3 totals 15 residues. In germline, CDR1 is SGHTS, CDR2 YDEGEE. Trimming removed 4 bases from V and 4 bases from J; junction bases left unmatched: 10. Per the authors' pipeline: Reference gene primer amplification in the assay estimated nucleated cell counts. Assay: immunoSEQ multiplex PCR; the TCRdb copy retains only in-frame clones and omits some. V and J calls plus clone size are reproduced from that table; the DNA served to infer D and trimming. The sample includes 28,000 or so clones, roughly 88% of them seen just once. This clone has a handful of counts. The sequence came from a woman aged 50 to 60 with active COVID-19. The rearrangement joins TRBV5-8 to TRBJ2-7; 8 nucleotides align to TRBD1. Sequencing input: peripheral blood. CDR3 DNA sequence: TGTGCCAGCAGCCCCCGGACAGGGAATTATTACGAGCAGTACTTC. The encoded protein is CASSPRTGNYYEQYF.